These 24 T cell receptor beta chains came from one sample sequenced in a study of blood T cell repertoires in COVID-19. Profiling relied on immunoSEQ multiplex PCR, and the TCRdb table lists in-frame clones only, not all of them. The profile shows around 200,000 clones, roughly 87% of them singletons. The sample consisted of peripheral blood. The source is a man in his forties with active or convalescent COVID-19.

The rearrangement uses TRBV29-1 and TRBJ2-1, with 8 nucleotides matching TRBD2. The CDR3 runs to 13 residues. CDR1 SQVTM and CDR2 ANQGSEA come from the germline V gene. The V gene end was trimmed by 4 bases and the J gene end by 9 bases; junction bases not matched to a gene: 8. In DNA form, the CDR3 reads TGCAGCGTTGCACCGGCGGGGGGAGGTGAGCAGTTCTTC. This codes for CSVAPAGGGEQFF.

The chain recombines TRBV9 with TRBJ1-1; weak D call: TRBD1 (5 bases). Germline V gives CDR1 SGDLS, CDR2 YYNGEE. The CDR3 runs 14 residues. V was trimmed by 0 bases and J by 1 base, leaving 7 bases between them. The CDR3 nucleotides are TGTGCCAGCAGCGTAGGACAGCCGAACACTGAAGCTTTCTTT. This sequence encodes CASSVGQPNTEAFF.

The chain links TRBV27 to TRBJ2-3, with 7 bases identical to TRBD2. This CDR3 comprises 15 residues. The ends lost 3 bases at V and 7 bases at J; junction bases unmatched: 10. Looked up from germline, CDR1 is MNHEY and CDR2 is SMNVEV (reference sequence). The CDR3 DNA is TGTGCCAGCAGTTTGAGGCTAGCGGCGTCTTATACGCAGTATTTT. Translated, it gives CASSLRLAASYTQYF.

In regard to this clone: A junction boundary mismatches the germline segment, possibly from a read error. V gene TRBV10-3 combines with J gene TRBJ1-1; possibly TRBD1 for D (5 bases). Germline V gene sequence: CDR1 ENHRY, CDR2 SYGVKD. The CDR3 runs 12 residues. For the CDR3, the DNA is TGTGCCATCAGTGGAACAGGCTCTGACGCTTTCTTT. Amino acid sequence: CAISGTGSDAFF.

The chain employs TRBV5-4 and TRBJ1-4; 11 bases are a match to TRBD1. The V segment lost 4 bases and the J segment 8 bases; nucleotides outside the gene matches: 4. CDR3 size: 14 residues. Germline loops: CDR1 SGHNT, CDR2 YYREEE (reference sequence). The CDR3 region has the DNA TGTGCCAGCAGCGGGACAGGGGGGAACGAAAAACTGTTTTTT. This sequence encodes CASSGTGGNEKLFF.

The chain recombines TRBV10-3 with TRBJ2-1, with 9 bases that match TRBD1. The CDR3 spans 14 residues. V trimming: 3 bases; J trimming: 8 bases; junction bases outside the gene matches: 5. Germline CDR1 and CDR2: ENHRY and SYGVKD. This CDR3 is CAISEPDRGDEQFF. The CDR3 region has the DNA TGTGCCATCAGTGAACCCGACAGGGGGGATGAGCAGTTCTTC.

Written as DNA, the CDR3 is TGTGCCAGCAGCTTAGCGGTCAGGGGCCGGGGCTACACCTTC. It codes for CASSLAVRGRGYTF. The J gene is TRBJ1-2, the V gene TRBV7-2, with D tentatively TRBD1 (6 bases). Trimming stripped 0 bases from V and 8 bases from J, with 13 bases between. From germline, CDR1 is SGHTA and CDR2 FQGNSA. The CDR3 loop spans 14 amino acids.

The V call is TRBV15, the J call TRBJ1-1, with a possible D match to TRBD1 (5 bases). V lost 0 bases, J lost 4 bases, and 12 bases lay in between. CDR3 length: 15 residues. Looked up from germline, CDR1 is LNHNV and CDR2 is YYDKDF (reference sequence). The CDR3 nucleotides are TGTGCCACCAGCAGAGATCAGGGTCCCCCCACTGAAGCTTTCTTT. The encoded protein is CATSRDQGPPTEAFF.

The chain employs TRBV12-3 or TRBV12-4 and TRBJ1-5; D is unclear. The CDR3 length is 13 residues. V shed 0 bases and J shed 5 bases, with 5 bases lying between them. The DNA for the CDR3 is TGTGCCAGCAGTTTAGCCCCGTATCAGCCCCAGCATTTT. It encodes CASSLAPYQPQHF.

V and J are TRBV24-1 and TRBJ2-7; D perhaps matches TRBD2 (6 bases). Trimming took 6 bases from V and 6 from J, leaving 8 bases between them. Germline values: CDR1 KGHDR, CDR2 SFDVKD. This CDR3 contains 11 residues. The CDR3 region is CATSSGSEQYF. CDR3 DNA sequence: TGTGCCACCAGTTCCGGGAGCGAGCAGTACTTC.

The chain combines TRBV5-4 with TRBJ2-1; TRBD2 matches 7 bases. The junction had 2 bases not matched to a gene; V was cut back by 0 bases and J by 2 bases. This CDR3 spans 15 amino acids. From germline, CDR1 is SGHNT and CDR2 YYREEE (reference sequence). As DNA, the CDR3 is TGTGCCAGCAGCTTGGGCGGGAGCGCCTACAATGAGCAGTTCTTC. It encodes CASSLGGSAYNEQFF.

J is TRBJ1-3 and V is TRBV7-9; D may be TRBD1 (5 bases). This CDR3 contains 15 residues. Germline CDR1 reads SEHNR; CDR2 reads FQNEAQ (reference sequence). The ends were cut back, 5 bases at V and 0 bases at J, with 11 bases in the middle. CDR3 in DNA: TGTGCCAGCAGCGGATTGACAGTCTCTGGAAACACCATATATTTT. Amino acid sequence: CASSGLTVSGNTIYF. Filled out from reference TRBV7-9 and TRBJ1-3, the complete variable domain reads DTGVSQNPRHKITKRGQNVTFRCDPISEHNRLYWYRQTLGQGPEFLTYFQNEAQLEKSRLLSDRFSAERPKGSFSTLEIQRTEQGDSAMYLCASSGLTVSGNTIYFGEGSWLTVV.

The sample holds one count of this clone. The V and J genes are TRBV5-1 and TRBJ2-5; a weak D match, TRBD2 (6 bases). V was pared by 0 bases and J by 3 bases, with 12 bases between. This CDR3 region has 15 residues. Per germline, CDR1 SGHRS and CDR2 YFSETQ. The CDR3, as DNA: TGCGCCAGCAGCTTGGGGCTGGGAGGCGAAGAGACCCAGTACTTC. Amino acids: CASSLGLGGEETQYF.

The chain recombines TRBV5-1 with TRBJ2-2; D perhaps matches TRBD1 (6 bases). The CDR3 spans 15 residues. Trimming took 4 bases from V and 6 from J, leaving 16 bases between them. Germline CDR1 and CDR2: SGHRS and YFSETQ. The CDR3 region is CASSNQQGAPGELFF. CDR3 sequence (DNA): TGCGCCAGCAGCAATCAACAGGGCGCCCCCGGGGAGCTGTTTTTT.

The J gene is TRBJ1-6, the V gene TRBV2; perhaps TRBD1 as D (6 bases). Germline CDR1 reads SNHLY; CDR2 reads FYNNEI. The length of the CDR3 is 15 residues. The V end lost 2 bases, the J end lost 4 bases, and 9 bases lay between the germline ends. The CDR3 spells CASSERQAYNSPLHF. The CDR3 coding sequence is TGTGCCAGCAGTGAAAGACAGGCTTATAATTCACCCCTCCACTTT.

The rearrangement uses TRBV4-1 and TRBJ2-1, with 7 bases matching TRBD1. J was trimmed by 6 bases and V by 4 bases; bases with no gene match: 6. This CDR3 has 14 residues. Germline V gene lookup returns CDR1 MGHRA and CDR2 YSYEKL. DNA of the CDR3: TGCGCCAGCAGCCCGGCAGGGGGTATCAATGAGCAGTTCTTC. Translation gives CASSPAGGINEQFF.

The CDR3 sequence: CATQGRAETQYF. As DNA, the CDR3 is TGTGCCACCCAGGGGCGGGCAGAGACCCAGTACTTC. V usage is TRBV28 and J usage is TRBJ2-5; a possible D gene is TRBD1 (6 bases). The length of the CDR3 is 12 residues. Trimming cost V 10 bases and J 4 bases, with 13 bases left between them. Germline V gene lookup returns CDR1 MDHEN and CDR2 SYDVKM.

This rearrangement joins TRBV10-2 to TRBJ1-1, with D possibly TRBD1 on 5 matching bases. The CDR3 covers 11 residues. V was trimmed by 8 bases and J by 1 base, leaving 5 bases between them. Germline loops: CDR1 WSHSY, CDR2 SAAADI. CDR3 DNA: TGCGCCAGCGGGGCGAACACTGAAGCTTTCTTT. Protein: CASGANTEAFF.

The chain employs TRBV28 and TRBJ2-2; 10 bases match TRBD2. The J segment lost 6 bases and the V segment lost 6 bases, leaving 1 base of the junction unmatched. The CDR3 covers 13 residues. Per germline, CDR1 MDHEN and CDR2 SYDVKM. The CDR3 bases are TGTGCCAGCAGGGGACTAGCGCCCGGGGAGCTGTTTTTT. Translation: CASRGLAPGELFF.

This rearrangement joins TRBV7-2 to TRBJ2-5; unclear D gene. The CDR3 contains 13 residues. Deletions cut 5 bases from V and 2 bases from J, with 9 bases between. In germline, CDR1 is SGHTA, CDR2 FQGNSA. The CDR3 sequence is CASSPLTQETQYF. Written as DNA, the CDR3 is TGTGCCAGCAGCCCTCTCACACAAGAGACCCAGTACTTC.

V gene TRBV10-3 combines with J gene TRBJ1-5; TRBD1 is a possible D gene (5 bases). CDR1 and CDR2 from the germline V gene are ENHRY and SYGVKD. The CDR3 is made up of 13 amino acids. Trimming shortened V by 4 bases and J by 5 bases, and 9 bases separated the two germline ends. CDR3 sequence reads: CAISVGQYQPQHF. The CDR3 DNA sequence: TGTGCCATCAGTGTGGGGCAGTATCAGCCCCAGCATTTT.

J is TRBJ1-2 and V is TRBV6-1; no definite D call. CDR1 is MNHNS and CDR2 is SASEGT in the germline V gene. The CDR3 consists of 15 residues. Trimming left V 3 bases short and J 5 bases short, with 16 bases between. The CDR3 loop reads CASSDYVGQAYGYTF. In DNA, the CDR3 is TGTGCCAGCAGTGATTATGTTGGTCAGGCATATGGCTACACCTTC.

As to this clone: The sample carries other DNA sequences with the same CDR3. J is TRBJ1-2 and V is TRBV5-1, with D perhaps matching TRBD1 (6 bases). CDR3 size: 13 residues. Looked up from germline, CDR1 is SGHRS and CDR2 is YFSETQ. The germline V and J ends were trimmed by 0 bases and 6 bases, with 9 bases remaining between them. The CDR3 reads CASSLAGADGYTF. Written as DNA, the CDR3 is TGCGCCAGCAGCTTGGCAGGGGCCGATGGCTACACCTTC. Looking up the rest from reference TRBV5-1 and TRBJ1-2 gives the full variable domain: KAGVTQTPRYLIKTRGQQVTLSCSPISGHRSVSWYQQTPGQGLQFLFEYFSETQRNKGNFPGRFSGRQFSNSRSEMNVSTLELGDSALYLCASSLAGADGYTFGSGTRLTVV.

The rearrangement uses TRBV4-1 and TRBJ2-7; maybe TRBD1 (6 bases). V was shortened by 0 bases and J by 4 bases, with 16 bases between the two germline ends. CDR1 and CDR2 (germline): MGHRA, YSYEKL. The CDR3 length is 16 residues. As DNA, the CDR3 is TGCGCCAGCAGCCAAGATCACAGGGAAGGTGTGTACGAGCAGTACTTC. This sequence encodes CASSQDHREGVYEQYF.